The entry below describes one TCR beta chain. This may stem from a read error, because a much larger clone lies one nucleotide away. The sample belongs to a study of blood T cells in healthy people across ages. A second PCR, run for about 7 to 11 cycles, used a sample-barcoded 5' primer plus a J-beta primer mix. The authors tagged each cDNA molecule using a template-switch adaptor with 12 random nucleotides. Each CDR3 protein gets one entry after TCRdb re-called the 5' RACE reads with MiXCR. The sample yields 650,000 to 700,000 distinct CDR3 sequences, over 40% seen once. V trimming: 1 base; J trimming: 11 bases; junction bases outside the gene matches: 19. Germline assignment: CDR1 SEHNR and CDR2 FQNEAQ (reference sequence). The CDR3 contains 17 residues.

The chain has TRBV7-9 and TRBJ2-5, with 7 positions matching TRBD1. The sample was blood. This receptor was identified in a woman aged 80 or older in good health. CDR3 bases: TGTGCCAGCAGCTTAGGACCCACAGGGGCCTATTACAATGAGCAGTACTTC. Translating gives CASSLGPTGAYYNEQYF. Full variable domain (rest looked up from reference TRBV7-9 and TRBJ2-5): DTGVSQNPRHKITKRGQNVTFRCDPISEHNRLYWYRQTLGQGPEFLTYFQNEAQLEKSRLLSDRFSAERPKGSFSTLEIQRTEQGDSAMYLCASSLGPTGAYYNEQYFGPGTRLLVL.